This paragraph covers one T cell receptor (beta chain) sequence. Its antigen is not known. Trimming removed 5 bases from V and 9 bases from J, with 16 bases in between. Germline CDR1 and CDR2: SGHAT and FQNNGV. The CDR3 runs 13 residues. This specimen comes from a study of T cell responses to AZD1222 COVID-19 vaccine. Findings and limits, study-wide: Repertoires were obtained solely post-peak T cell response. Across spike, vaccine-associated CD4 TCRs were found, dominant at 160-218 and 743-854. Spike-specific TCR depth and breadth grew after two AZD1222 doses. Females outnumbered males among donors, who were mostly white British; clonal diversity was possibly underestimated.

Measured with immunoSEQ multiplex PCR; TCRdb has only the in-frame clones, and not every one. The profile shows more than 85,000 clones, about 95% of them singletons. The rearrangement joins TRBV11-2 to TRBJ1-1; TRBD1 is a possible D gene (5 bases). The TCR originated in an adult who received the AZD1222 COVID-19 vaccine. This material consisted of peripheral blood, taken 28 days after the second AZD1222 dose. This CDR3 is CASSAPQDNKAFF. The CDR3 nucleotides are TGTGCCAGCAGCGCGCCGCAGGACAACAAAGCTTTCTTT.